Reported below is one T cell receptor beta chain. Its antigen has not been determined. The junction does not match germline at one end; this may be a read error. The data are from a study of human T cells and chemical hapten exposure (dated by TCRdb to about 2021). Background for the entire study: For sensitization, 2% DPC in acetone was applied to a 2 cm by 2 cm area of upper inner arm skin. Throughout the study period of about 25 weeks, patients also received therapeutic DPC doses to the scalp every week. Patch testing on the upper back used Finn chambers containing 0.01% DPC, with scoring done after 6 days according to International Contact Dermatitis Research Group standards. The mostly female patient cohort included alopecia areata with under or over 50% scalp involvement, alopecia totalis and alopecia universalis. Libraries were pooled for sequencing, and per-sample TCR yields varied mainly because of small differences in library volumes within the pool. The study tracked peripheral blood TCR repertoire changes in vivo during primary and secondary sensitization to the hapten diphenylcyclopropenone (DPC) in alopecia patients. Blood was sampled from patients pre-sensitization (week 0) and at 2, 6 and about 24 weeks after DPC sensitization. For TCR sequencing, blood came from about 29 alopecia patients at anywhere from one to four time points (pre-sensitization, 2, 6 and 24 weeks).

The sample's time point label is to be understood as: pre-sensitization, week 0. This specimen's treatment or condition label, interpreted: therapeutic diphenylcyclopropenone sensitization with weekly scalp DPC. At each patch-test visit, blood was drawn before the patch test was applied. To be eligible, patients had to be aged 18 to 70, diagnosed with alopecia and judged suitable for DPC therapy, while pregnant patients were excluded. Unfractionated whole blood was collected in Tempus Blood RNA tubes, and total RNA was extracted from that blood. Libraries came from RACE. TCRdb records NextSeq 500 as the sequencer. During library preparation, unique molecular identifiers were attached to individual cDNA molecules so that TCRs could be counted in a quantitative, reproducible way. For every blood RNA sample, sequencing covered both the TCR alpha and TCR beta chains. The study's processing was this. The median number of TCRs per sample was 95,638, ranging from about 20,000 to 750,000. V, J and CDR3 annotation of the TCR reads was performed with the Decombinator software suite. To make PS versus PT1 abundance plots, every sample was subsampled to the same number of TCRs (28,000). Expanded TCRs were defined as absent before sensitization and observed at least eight times at the 2-week time point. TCRdb's own reprocessing of the public reads used fastp at Q25 and MiXCR and kept productive beta chains. Each CDR3 protein gets just one entry, which takes the most common genes and DNA from the rows behind it. The V and J calls here are based on TCRdb, not the publication. This sample comprises more than 250,000 distinct CDR3 sequences, more than 6.5% of them detected only once. The top ten clones comprise under 2.5% of the sample.

Study-wide findings and limitations: Alopecia, a presumed autoimmune disease, was present in all patients, so the immune response of the patients might differ from that of healthy individuals. Compared with pre-sensitization or healthy control sets, expanded TCRs formed significantly more large CDR3 similarity clusters, which is consistent with antigen-driven responses. DPC sensitization did not change the number of TCRs with a frequency above 1 in 1000, and there was no evidence of changes in global repertoire structure. A positive correlation was found between the number of PT1 expanded TCRs and patch test score, with significance reached at thresholds 8, 16 and 32 but not 4. Repeated subsampling changed both the strength of the expansion versus patch-test correlation and the threshold at which the correlation became significant.

Here the sequenced sample was whole blood, taken in connection with sensitization to the hapten diphenylcyclopropenone (DPC). The receptor's source is a woman aged 40 to 50 with alopecia areata. Some clones in this sample may be carry-over from other donors' samples.

DNA sequence: TGTGCCAGCAGCGTAGAGTTAGCGGGTACCCAAGGGACCCAGTACTTC. This gives the protein CASSVELAGTQGTQYF. The chain is encoded by TRBV9 joined to TRBJ2-5; 7 central nucleotides agree with TRBD2. The CDR3 has 16 amino acids, counting the end cysteine and phenylalanine. The read is trimmed to its CDR3 DNA, 48 bases read in frame from base 1. The germline V gene supplies CDR1 SGDLS and CDR2 YYNGEE.